A selection of T cell receptor beta chains follows, all from one sample in a study of blood T cell repertoires in COVID-19. Profiled with immunoSEQ multiplex PCR; TCRdb holds only in-frame clones, not every one. The profile covers 140,000 to 150,000 clones, with 80% appearing a single time and approximately 3.6% taken by the ten largest. Source material: peripheral blood. The source is a man aged 70 or older who had recovered from COVID-19. CDR3s include the opening cysteine and the closing phenylalanine or tryptophan. D genes are given only for firm matches. Some rows have no size entry. The others give once, few or many, or a class for an expanded clone.

size	D	V	J	CDR3	DNA
-	-	TRBV18	TRBJ1-4	CASSPLESRTLEKLFF	TGTGCCAGCTCACCATTAGAGAGCAGGACTCTGGAAAAACTGTTTTTT
-	-	TRBV18	TRBJ2-7	CASSPSLSGAYEQYF	TGTGCCAGCTCACCAAGTCTTAGCGGAGCATACGAGCAGTACTTC
-	-	TRBV9	TRBJ2-3	CASSARGQDTQYF	TGTGCCAGCAGCGCTAGGGGCCAAGATACGCAGTATTTT
few	-	TRBV6-6	TRBJ1-6	CASSYSDKTPPLHF	TGTGCCAGCAGTTATTCGGACAAAACGCCACCCCTCCACTTT
-	TRBD2	TRBV11-2	TRBJ2-2	CASSKGKTSGSRTGELFF	TGTGCCAGCAGCAAGGGAAAGACTAGCGGGAGTAGGACCGGGGAGCTGTTTTTT
-	TRBD1	TRBV7-6	TRBJ2-7	CASAELGQGKGEQYF	TGTGCCAGCGCAGAATTGGGACAGGGGAAGGGCGAGCAGTACTTC
few	TRBD2	TRBV20-1	TRBJ2-1	CSASHPTSGDYNEQFF	TGCAGTGCTAGTCACCCCACTAGCGGGGATTACAATGAGCAGTTCTTC
-	-	TRBV5-1	TRBJ1-1	CASSLAPWRNTEAFF	TGCGCCAGCAGCTTGGCCCCGTGGAGGAACACTGAAGCTTTCTTT
-	-	TRBV9	TRBJ2-7	CASSVDRDPSYEQYF	TGTGCCAGCAGCGTAGACAGGGATCCCTCCTACGAGCAGTACTTC
-	TRBD1	TRBV2	TRBJ1-1	CASSGTGQF	TGTGCCAGCAGTGGGACAGGGCAGTTT
-	-	TRBV9	TRBJ2-5	CASSVGVAASQETQYF	TGTGCCAGCAGCGTAGGGGTAGCGGCCTCCCAAGAGACCCAGTACTTC
-	TRBD2	TRBV7-6	TRBJ2-3	CASSSGLAGKSDTQYF	TGTGCCAGCAGCTCCGGACTAGCGGGCAAGTCAGATACGCAGTATTTT
-	-	TRBV19	TRBJ2-3	CASSDSFGADTQYF	TGTGCCAGTAGTGACTCATTCGGCGCAGATACGCAGTATTTT
-	TRBD1	TRBV27	TRBJ2-5	CASSPGQLGTQYF	TGTGCCAGCAGCCCGGGACAGCTAGGGACCCAGTACTTC
few	TRBD1	TRBV18	TRBJ2-7	CASSLRDRGTYEQYF	TGTGCCAGCTCACTCCGGGACAGGGGCACCTACGAGCAGTACTTC
-	-	TRBV30	TRBJ1-2	CAWSKGTNYGYTF	TGTGCCTGGAGTAAGGGGACTAACTATGGCTACACCTTC
-	-	TRBV24-1	TRBJ1-1	CATSESGSYTEAFF	TGTGCCACCAGTGAATCCGGGTCCTACACTGAAGCTTTCTTT
-	-	TRBV5-1	TRBJ2-5	CASSRGSGRETQYF	TGCGCCAGCAGTCGCGGCAGCGGGCGAGAGACCCAGTACTTC